These 18 T cell receptor beta chains originate from one sample sequenced in a study of blood T cell repertoires in COVID-19. Profiled with immunoSEQ multiplex PCR; TCRdb holds only in-frame clones, not every one. This table holds fewer than 250,000 clones, less than 90% found once. Sequenced material: peripheral blood. Source of these receptors: a woman in her seventies with active or convalescent COVID-19.

This chain joins TRBV18 and TRBJ1-4, with D possibly TRBD1 on 5 matching bases. With 4 bases removed from V and 2 bases from J, the gap between germline ends came to 17 bases. This CDR3 contains 17 residues. CDR1 KGHSH and CDR2 LQKENI come from the germline V gene. For the CDR3, the DNA is TGTGCCAGCTCACTTCGGGGCCGGACTAGCACTAATGAAAAACTGTTTTTT. Its translation is CASSLRGRTSTNEKLFF. Based on the CDR3 plus reference TRBV18 and TRBJ1-4, the full variable domain is NAGVMQNPRHLVRRRGQEARLRCSPMKGHSHVYWYRQLPEEGLKFMVYLQKENIIDESGMPKERFSAEFPKEGPSILRIQQVVRGDSAAYFCASSLRGRTSTNEKLFFGSGTQLSVL.

V is TRBV7-3 and J is TRBJ2-3; possible D gene TRBD2, 5 bases. The germline V gene encodes CDR1 SGHTA and CDR2 FQGTGA. V lost 4 bases to trimming and J lost 0 bases, with 14 bases between them. This CDR3 contains 16 residues. The CDR3 bases are TGTGCCAGCAGCTCTGAGCTAGCAGCTAGCACAGATACGCAGTATTTT. Protein: CASSSELAASTDTQYF.

The gene calls are TRBV5-1 and TRBJ1-4, with D possibly being TRBD1 (6 bases). Between the trimmed V and J ends, which lost 1 base and 2 bases, there was a span of 18 bases. Germline CDR1 reads SGHRS; CDR2 reads YFSETQ. CDR3 length: 18 amino acids. DNA of the CDR3: TGCGCCAGCAGCTTGAACTATCAGGGTGGGGGCACTAATGAAAAACTGTTTTTT. Protein: CASSLNYQGGGTNEKLFF.

CDR3 nucleotide sequence: TGTGCCAGTAGTATCTATAGGTGGCAGGGGAACACTGAAGCTTTCTTT. Amino acids: CASSIYRWQGNTEAFF. The chain has TRBV19 and TRBJ1-1; tentatively, D is TRBD1 (5 bases). Germline V gives CDR1 LNHDA, CDR2 SQIVND (reference sequence). V was trimmed by 3 bases and J by 1 base, leaving 15 bases between them. This CDR3 region has 16 residues.

Comment on this clone: The sample has other DNA sequences that encode this CDR3 too. This chain uses TRBV18 with TRBJ2-7, with D possibly being TRBD1 (6 bases). This CDR3 has 13 amino acids. Germline CDR1 and CDR2: KGHSH and LQKENI. The ends were cut back, 2 bases at V and 1 base at J, with 6 bases in the middle. The DNA of the CDR3 is TGTGCCAGCTCACCAGGACAGTCCTACGAGCAGTACTTC. Translation: CASSPGQSYEQYF.

The gene calls are TRBV19 and TRBJ2-3, with D maybe TRBD2 (7 bases). This CDR3 comprises 17 residues. V dropped 5 bases and J dropped 2 bases, with 20 bases sitting between them. CDR1 is LNHDA, CDR2 SQIVND, per germline (reference sequence). CDR3 amino acids: CASSPEGGGPATDTQYF. CDR3 sequence (DNA): TGTGCCAGTAGTCCCGAAGGGGGGGGGCCCGCCACAGATACGCAGTATTTT.

The chain joins TRBV5-6 to TRBJ2-7; 7 nucleotides agree with TRBD1. V gave up 4 bases and J gave up 5 bases; unmatched junction bases: 9. Germline CDR1 SGHDT, CDR2 YYEEEE. The CDR3 spans 14 residues. This CDR3 reads CASSRRQGKDEQYF. CDR3 nucleotide sequence: TGTGCCAGCAGCAGACGACAGGGAAAAGACGAGCAGTACTTC.

This clone was detected only once. The V call is TRBV6-1, the J call TRBJ1-5; 8 bases map to TRBD1. J was trimmed by 3 bases and V by 4 bases; bases with no gene match: 8. Per the germline V gene, CDR1 is MNHNS and CDR2 is SASEGT. The CDR3 sequence is 16 residues long. CDR3 residues: CASSAWTGTTNQPQHF. The CDR3 DNA sequence: TGTGCCAGCAGTGCCTGGACAGGGACCACCAATCAGCCCCAGCATTTT.

The J gene is TRBJ2-1, the V gene TRBV7-6, with 8 bases that match TRBD2. V lost 2 bases and J lost 9; bases outside the gene matches: 12. The germline CDR1 and CDR2 sequences are SGHVS and FNYEAQ. CDR3 length: 16 amino acids. The CDR3: CASSLYSGTLTTEQFF. CDR3 bases: TGTGCCAGCAGCTTATATAGCGGGACGCTTACAACTGAGCAGTTCTTC.

CDR3 region: CASSLQGVITYEQYF. For the CDR3, the DNA is TGTGCCAGCAGCTTACAAGGGGTCATAACCTACGAGCAGTACTTC. V usage is TRBV11-3 and J usage is TRBJ2-7; tentative D call: TRBD1 (5 bases). Per germline, CDR1 SGHNT and CDR2 YENEEA. The V gene lost 2 bases and the J gene lost 2 bases, with 13 bases spanning the gap. This CDR3 is 15 amino acids long. The full variable domain, in which reference TRBV11-3 and TRBJ2-7 provide the parts outside the CDR3, is EAGVVQSPRYKIIEKKQPVAFWCNPISGHNTLYWYLQNLGQGPELLIRYENEEAVDDSQLPKDRFSAERLKGVDSTLKIQPAELGDSAVYLCASSLQGVITYEQYFGPGTRLTVT.

This rearrangement joins TRBV5-1 to TRBJ2-2; no firm D call. The CDR3 has 14 amino acids. Germline V gives CDR1 SGHRS, CDR2 YFSETQ. V lost 3 bases and J lost 0, with 6 bases in between. The CDR3 region is CASSYTPNTGELFF. The CDR3 DNA follows: TGCGCCAGCAGCTACACACCGAACACCGGGGAGCTGTTTTTT.

In nucleotides, the CDR3 is TGTGCCAGCAGCAAGTTAGCGGGACATCCCCAATACGAGCAGTACTTC. Translating it yields CASSKLAGHPQYEQYF. The chain joins TRBV21-1 to TRBJ2-7; the D segment call TRBD2 is taken from the table without a DNA check. TRBV21-1 is a listed pseudogene. This CDR3 comprises 16 residues.

The CDR3 loop is CASSPGVSGADTQYF. DNA for the CDR3: TGTGCCAGCTCACCGGGTGTGAGCGGCGCAGATACGCAGTATTTT. The J gene is TRBJ2-3, the V gene TRBV18, with a possible D match to TRBD2 (5 bases). Germline V gene lookup returns CDR1 KGHSH and CDR2 LQKENI. This CDR3 contains 15 residues. V gave up 3 bases and J gave up 4 bases, with 14 bases separating them.

The chain recombines TRBV7-2 with TRBJ2-6; D call uncertain. CDR3 size: 12 residues. The ends were cut back, 0 bases at V and 18 bases at J, with 12 bases in the middle. CDR1 and CDR2 (germline): SGHTA, FQGNSA. CDR3 bases: TGTGCCAGCAGCTTAGCCACAGCCAGGAAGACTTTC. The encoded protein is CASSLATARKTF.

The chain links TRBV6-6 to TRBJ1-1, with D possibly TRBD1 on 6 matching bases. The CDR3 spans 14 residues. CDR1 MNHNY and CDR2 SVGAGI come from the germline V gene (reference sequence). Trimming took 5 bases from V and 3 from J, leaving 13 bases between them. CDR3 DNA: TGTGCCAGCAGTAAACAGGGATATTACACTGAAGCTTTCTTT. The encoded protein is CASSKQGYYTEAFF.

CDR3 residues: CASSFYSGNEKLFF. The CDR3 DNA reads as TGTGCCAGCAGCTTTTACTCAGGGAATGAAAAACTGTTTTTT. V is TRBV11-3 and J is TRBJ1-4, with D maybe TRBD1 (5 bases). The CDR3 totals 14 residues. Germline CDR1 reads SGHNT; CDR2 reads YENEEA. Trimming shortened V by 3 bases and J by 5 bases, and 10 bases separated the two germline ends.

The rearrangement joins TRBV28 to TRBJ2-7; 15 bases align to TRBD2. Per germline, CDR1 MDHEN and CDR2 SYDVKM. V shed 8 bases and J 4 bases; nucleotides not matched to a gene: 9. The CDR3 sequence is 16 residues long. The CDR3, as DNA: TGTGCCAGCTGCAATTCAGGACTAGCGGGAGGGTACGAGCAGTACTTC. As protein: CASCNSGLAGGYEQYF.

V usage is TRBV18 and J usage is TRBJ2-4, with 9 bases identical to TRBD1. The CDR3 has 16 amino acids. V trimming: 4 bases; J trimming: 9 bases; junction bases outside the gene matches: 13. Germline CDR1 reads KGHSH; CDR2 reads LQKENI. The CDR3 nucleotides read TGTGCCAGCTCACTGAATGGCGGGACAGGGATTCTCATTCAGTACTTC. Its protein is CASSLNGGTGILIQYF.